Included here is one TCR beta chain sequence, with context. The data belong to a study of blood T cells in healthy people across ages. CDR3 size: 13 residues. V shed 3 bases and J 5 bases; nucleotides not matched to a gene: 7. Germline V gene sequence: CDR1 SQVTM, CDR2 ANQGSEA. Alongside a J-beta primer mix, a sample-barcoded 5' primer served in a second PCR lasting 7 to 11 cycles. TCRdb fed the 5' RACE reads into MiXCR, producing one record per CDR3 protein. Counted here are around 1.5 million distinct CDR3 sequences, approximately 59% occurring once; the ten biggest clones make up about 6.7%. The receptor comes from a man aged 18 to 29 in good health. The sequencing sample was made of blood. J is TRBJ2-7 and V is TRBV29-1; TRBD1 aligns across 7 bases. The CDR3 region is CSVDQTGNHEQYF. The CDR3 DNA sequence: TGCAGCGTTGATCAGACAGGGAACCACGAGCAGTACTTC.